This TCR beta chain was captured in a study of shared clonotypes between healthy human individuals. The CDR3 totals 15 residues. The V gene's germline CDR1 is SGHTA and CDR2 FQGNSA. The V gene lost 5 bases and the J gene lost 4 bases, with 18 bases spanning the gap. The assay was immunoSEQ multiplex PCR, and TCRdb's table has in-frame clones only and misses some. The data show 2 million to 2.5 million clones, 95% seen once. This sequence was found in a man aged 18 to 29 in good health. The rearrangement links TRBV7-2 to TRBJ2-7; D is perhaps TRBD2 (6 bases). Specimen: naive CD4+ T cells sorted from blood. This sample's subset: CD45RA+ positively selected. CDR3 DNA: TGTGCCAGCAGCCTCCCCCAGGGACTCGGGTACGAGCAGTACTTC. It codes for CASSLPQGLGYEQYF.